This is a list of T cell receptor beta chains from one sample in a study of radiation and T cells in renal cell carcinoma. Repertoires were generated with immunoSEQ multiplex PCR, while TCRdb's copy carries only in-frame clones and drops some. The sample yields 150,000 or so clones, 88% seen once. Material: blood, obtained from a patient whose treatment included radiotherapy and nephrectomy. The receptors stem from an older woman with renal cell carcinoma. Each CDR3 is given with its conserved first and last residue. The D gene is left open where the match is weak.

v_call	j_call	d_call	cdr3_aa	cdr3_nt
TRBV30	TRBJ2-7	-	CAWSVQGPYEQYF	TGTGCCTGGAGTGTACAGGGCCCCTACGAGCAGTACTTC
TRBV7-5	TRBJ2-5	-	CARTPETQYF	TGTGCCAGAACCCCCGAGACCCAGTACTTC
TRBV4-3	TRBJ1-1	-	CASSQVRGWMNTEAFF	TGCGCCAGCAGCCAAGTTAGAGGGTGGATGAACACTGAAGCTTTCTTT
TRBV4-3	TRBJ1-6	-	CASSQDQAGTNSPLHF	TGCGCCAGCAGCCAAGATCAGGCAGGGACAAATTCACCCCTCCACTTT
TRBV4-3	TRBJ1-5	-	CASSQGQRDQPQHF	TGCGCCAGCAGCCAAGGACAGAGAGATCAGCCCCAGCATTTT
TRBV5-4	TRBJ1-2	TRBD1	CASSYPGDSGYGYTF	TGTGCCAGCAGCTACCCGGGGGACAGTGGATATGGCTACACCTTC
TRBV4-1	TRBJ2-3	-	CASSQDTGRRYF	TGCGCCAGCAGCCAAGATACGGGGCGGCGGTATTTT
TRBV7-9	TRBJ2-1	TRBD2	CASSLLAGAGNEQFF	TGTGCCAGCAGCCTCCTAGCGGGGGCTGGTAATGAGCAGTTCTTC
TRBV10-3	TRBJ2-5	TRBD2	CAISESGGRGETQYF	TGTGCCATCAGTGAAAGCGGGGGGCGAGGGGAGACCCAGTACTTC
TRBV5-6	TRBJ1-5	TRBD1	CASSLRGQVVVGPQHF	TGTGCCAGCAGCTTAAGGGGACAGGTGGTGGTAGGGCCCCAGCATTTT